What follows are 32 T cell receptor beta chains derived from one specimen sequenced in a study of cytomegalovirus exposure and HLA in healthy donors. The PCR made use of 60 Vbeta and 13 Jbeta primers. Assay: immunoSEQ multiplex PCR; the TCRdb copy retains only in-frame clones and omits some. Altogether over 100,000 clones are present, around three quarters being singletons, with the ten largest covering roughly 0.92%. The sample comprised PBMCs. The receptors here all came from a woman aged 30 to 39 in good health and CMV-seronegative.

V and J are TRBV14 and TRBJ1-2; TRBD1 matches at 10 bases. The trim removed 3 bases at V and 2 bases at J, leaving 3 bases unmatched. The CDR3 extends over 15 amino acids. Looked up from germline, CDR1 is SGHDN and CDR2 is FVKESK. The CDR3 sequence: CASSQTGGPNYGYTF. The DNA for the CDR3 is TGTGCCAGCAGCCAGACAGGGGGCCCGAACTATGGCTACACCTTC. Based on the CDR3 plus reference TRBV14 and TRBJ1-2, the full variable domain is EAGVTQFPSHSVIEKGQTVTLRCDPISGHDNLYWYRRVMGKEIKFLLHFVKESKQDESGMPNNRFLAERTGGTYSTLKVQPAELEDSGVYFCASSQTGGPNYGYTFGSGTRLTVV.

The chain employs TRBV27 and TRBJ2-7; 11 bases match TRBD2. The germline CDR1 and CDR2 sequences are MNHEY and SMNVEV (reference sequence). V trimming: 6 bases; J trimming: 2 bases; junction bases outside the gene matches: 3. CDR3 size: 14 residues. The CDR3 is CASRLAGGPYEQYF. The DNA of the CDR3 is TGTGCCAGCAGATTAGCGGGAGGGCCCTACGAGCAGTACTTC.

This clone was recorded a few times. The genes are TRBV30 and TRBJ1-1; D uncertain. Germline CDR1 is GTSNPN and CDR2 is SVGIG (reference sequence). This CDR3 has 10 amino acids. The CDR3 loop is CLGDSTEAFF. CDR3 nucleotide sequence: TGTCTGGGAGATAGCACTGAAGCTTTCTTT.

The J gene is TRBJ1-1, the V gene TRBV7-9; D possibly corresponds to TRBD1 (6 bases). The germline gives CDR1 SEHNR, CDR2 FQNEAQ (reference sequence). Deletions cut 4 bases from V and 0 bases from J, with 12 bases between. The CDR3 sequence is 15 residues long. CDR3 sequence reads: CASSWRGGMNTEAFF. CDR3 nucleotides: TGTGCCAGCAGCTGGAGGGGGGGCATGAACACTGAAGCTTTCTTT.

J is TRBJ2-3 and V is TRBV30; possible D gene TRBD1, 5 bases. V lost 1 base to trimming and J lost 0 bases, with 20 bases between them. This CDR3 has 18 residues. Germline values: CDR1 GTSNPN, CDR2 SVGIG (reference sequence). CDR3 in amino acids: CAWSEAFKRQLSTDTQYF. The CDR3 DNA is TGTGCCTGGAGTGAAGCTTTCAAAAGACAGCTAAGCACAGATACGCAGTATTTT.

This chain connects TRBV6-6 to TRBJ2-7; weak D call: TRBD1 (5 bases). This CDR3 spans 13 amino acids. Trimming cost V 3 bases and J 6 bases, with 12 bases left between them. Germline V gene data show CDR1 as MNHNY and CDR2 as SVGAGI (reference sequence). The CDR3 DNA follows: TGTGCCAGCAGTTATCGACAGTCAGGCGAGCAGTACTTC. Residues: CASSYRQSGEQYF.

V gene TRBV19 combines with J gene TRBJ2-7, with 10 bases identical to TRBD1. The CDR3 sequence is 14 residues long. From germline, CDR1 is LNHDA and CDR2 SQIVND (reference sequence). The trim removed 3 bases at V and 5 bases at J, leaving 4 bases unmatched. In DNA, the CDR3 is TGTGCCAGTAGTATGAGACAGGGGGCAAACGAGCAGTACTTC. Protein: CASSMRQGANEQYF.

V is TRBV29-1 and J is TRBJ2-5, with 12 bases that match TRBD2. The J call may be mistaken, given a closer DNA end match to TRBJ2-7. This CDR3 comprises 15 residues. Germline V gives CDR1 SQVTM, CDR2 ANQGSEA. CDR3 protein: CSVSQTSGGDREQYF. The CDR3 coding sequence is TGCAGCGTTTCCCAGACTAGCGGGGGAGACCGCGAGCAGTACTTC.

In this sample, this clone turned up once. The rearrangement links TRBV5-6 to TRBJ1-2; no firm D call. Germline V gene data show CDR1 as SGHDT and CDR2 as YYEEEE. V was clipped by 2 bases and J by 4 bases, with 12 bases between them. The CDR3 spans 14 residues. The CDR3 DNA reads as TGTGCCAGCAGCTTTGGTTCGCCGAGCTATGGCTACACCTTC. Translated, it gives CASSFGSPSYGYTF.

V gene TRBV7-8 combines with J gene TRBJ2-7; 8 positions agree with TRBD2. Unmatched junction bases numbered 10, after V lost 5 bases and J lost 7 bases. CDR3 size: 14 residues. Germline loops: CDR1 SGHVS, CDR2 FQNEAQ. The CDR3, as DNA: TGTGCCAGCAGCGGGACTAGAAGACTTTCGGAGCAGTACTTC. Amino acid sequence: CASSGTRRLSEQYF. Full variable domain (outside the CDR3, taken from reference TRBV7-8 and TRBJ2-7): GAGVSQSPRYKVAKRGQDVALRCDPISGHVSLFWYQQALGQGPEFLTYFQNEAQLDKSGLPSDRFFAERPEGSVSTLKIQRTQQEDSAVYLCASSGTRRLSEQYFGPGTRLTVT.

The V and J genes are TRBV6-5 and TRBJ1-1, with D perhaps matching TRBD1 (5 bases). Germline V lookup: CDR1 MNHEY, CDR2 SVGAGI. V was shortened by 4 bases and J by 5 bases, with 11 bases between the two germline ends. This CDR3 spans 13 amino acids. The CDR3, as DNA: TGTGCCAGCAGTTGGGGGGGTAGGACTGAAGCTTTCTTT. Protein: CASSWGGRTEAFF.

This CDR3 is CASSIMHRGLVGTDTQYF. The CDR3 DNA follows: TGTGCCAGTAGTATAATGCACAGGGGGCTTGTAGGCACAGATACGCAGTATTTT. This chain connects TRBV19 to TRBJ2-3; TRBD1 aligns across 9 bases. With 2 bases clipped from V and 1 base from J, the junction kept 10 bases outside the gene matches. CDR1 is LNHDA, CDR2 SQIVND, per germline (reference sequence). CDR3 length equals 18 residues.

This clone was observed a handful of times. The CDR3 DNA is TGTGCCAGCAGTTTAGCAGGGGTTAACTATGGCTACACCTTC. Protein product: CASSLAGVNYGYTF. The chain employs TRBV27 and TRBJ1-2, with TRBD1 as a possible D gene (6 bases). V lost 2 bases, J lost 1 base, and 8 bases lay in between. The germline V gene has CDR1 MNHEY and CDR2 SMNVEV (reference sequence). This CDR3 is built from 14 residues.

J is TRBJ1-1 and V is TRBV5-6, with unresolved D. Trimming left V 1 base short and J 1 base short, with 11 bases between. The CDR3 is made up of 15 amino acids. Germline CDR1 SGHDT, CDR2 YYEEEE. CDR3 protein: CASSLNNFPNTEAFF. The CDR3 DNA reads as TGTGCCAGCAGCTTGAATAACTTTCCGAACACTGAAGCTTTCTTT. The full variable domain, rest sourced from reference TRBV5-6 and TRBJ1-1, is DAGVTQSPTHLIKTRGQQVTLRCSPKSGHDTVSWYQQALGQGPQFIFQYYEEEERQRGNFPDRFSGHQFPNYSSELNVNALLLGDSALYLCASSLNNFPNTEAFFGQGTRLTVV.

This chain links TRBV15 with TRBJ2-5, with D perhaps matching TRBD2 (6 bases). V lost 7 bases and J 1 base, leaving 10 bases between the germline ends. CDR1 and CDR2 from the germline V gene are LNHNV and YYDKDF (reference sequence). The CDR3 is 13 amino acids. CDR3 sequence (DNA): TGTGCCACCACCTCAGCGGGCCAAGAGACCCAGTACTTC. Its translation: CATTSAGQETQYF.

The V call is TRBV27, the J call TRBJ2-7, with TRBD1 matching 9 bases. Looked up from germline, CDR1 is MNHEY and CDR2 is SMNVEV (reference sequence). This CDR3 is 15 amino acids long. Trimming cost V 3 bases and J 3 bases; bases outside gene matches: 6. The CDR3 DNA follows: TGTGCCAGCAGTTTCAGGACAGGGGCCAACTACGAGCAGTACTTC. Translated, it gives CASSFRTGANYEQYF.

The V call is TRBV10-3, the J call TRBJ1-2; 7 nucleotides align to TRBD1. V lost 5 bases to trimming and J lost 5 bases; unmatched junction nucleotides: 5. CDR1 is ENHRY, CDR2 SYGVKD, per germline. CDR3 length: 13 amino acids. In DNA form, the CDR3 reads TGTGCCATCAGTCACGGGACAGTATATGGCTACACCTTC. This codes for CAISHGTVYGYTF.

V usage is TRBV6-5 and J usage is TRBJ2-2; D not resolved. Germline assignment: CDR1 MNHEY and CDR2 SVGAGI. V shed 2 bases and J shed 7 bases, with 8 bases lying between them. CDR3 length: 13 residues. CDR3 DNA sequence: TGTGCCAGCAGTTACCCCCTCGGCGGGGAGCTGTTTTTT. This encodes CASSYPLGGELFF.

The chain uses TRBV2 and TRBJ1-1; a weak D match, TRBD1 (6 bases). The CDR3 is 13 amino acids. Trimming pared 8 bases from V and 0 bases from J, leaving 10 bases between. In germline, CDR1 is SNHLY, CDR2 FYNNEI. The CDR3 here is CASSGTLNTEAFF. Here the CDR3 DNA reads TGTGCCAGCTCCGGGACATTGAACACTGAAGCTTTCTTT.

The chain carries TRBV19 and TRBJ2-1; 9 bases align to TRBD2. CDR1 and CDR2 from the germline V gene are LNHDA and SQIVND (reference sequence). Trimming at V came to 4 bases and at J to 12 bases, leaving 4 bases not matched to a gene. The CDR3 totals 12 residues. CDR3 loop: CASSRREGLQFF. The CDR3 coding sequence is TGTGCCAGTAGTAGGCGGGAGGGCTTGCAGTTCTTC.

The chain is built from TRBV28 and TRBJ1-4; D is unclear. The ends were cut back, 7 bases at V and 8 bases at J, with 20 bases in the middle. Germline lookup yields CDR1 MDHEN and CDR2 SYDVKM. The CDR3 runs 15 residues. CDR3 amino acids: CASMSGGRGEEKLFF. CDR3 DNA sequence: TGTGCCAGCATGTCGGGCGGGAGAGGCGAGGAAAAACTGTTTTTT.

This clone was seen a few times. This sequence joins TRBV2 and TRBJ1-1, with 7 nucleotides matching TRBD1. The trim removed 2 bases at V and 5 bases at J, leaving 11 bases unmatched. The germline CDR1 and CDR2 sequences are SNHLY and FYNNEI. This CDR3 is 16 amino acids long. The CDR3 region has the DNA TGTGCCAGCAGTGAAAGACAGGGTGTGGAACTTACTGAAGCTTTCTTT. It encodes CASSERQGVELTEAFF.

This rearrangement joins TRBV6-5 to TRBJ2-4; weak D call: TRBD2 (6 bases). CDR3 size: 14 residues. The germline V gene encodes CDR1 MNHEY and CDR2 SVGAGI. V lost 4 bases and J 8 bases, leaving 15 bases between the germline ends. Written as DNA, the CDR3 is TGTGCCAGCAGTTCATCTCTCCCGGGGGACATTCAGTACTTC. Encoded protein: CASSSSLPGDIQYF.

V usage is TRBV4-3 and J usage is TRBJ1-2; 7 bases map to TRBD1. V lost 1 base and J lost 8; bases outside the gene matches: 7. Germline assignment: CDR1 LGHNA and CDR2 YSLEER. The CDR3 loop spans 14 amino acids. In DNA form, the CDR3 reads TGCGCCAGCAGCCAAGGACAGGGTGATGAAGGCTACACCTTC. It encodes CASSQGQGDEGYTF.

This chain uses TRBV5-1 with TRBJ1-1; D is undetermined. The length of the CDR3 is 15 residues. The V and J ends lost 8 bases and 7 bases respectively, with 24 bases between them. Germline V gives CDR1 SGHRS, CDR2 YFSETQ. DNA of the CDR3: TGCGCCAGTTCACCCTCCCTAGGGAGCAATATTGAAGCTTTCTTT. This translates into CASSPSLGSNIEAFF.

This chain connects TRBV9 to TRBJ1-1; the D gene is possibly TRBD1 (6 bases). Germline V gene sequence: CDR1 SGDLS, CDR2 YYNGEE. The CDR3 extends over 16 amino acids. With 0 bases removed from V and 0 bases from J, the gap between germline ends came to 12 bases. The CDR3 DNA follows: TGTGCCAGCAGCGTAGGGGACAACTTCATGAACACTGAAGCTTTCTTT. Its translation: CASSVGDNFMNTEAFF.

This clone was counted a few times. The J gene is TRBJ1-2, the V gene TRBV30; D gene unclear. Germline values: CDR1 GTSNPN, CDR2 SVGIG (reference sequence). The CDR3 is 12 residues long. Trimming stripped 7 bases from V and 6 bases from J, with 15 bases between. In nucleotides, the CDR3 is TGTGCCTCCGACCGGGCGGGGAATGGCTACACCTTC. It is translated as CASDRAGNGYTF.

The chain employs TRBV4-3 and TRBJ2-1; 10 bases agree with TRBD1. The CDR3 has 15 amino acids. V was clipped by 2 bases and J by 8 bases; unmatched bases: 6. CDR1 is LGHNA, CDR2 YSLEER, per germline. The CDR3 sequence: CASSQTGTGVHEQFF. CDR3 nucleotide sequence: TGCGCCAGCAGCCAAACCGGGACAGGGGTCCATGAGCAGTTCTTC.

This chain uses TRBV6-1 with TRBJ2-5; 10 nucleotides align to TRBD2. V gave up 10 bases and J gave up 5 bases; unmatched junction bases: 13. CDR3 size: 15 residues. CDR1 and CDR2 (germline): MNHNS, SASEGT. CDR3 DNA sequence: TGTGCCACAAAGAGGGTAGCGGGAGGTGGGGAGACCCAGTACTTC. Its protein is CATKRVAGGGETQYF.

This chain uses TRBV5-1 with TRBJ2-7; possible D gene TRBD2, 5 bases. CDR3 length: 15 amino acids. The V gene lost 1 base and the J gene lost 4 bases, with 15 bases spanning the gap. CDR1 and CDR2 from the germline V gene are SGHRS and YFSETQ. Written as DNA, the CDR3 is TGCGCCAGCAGCTTGAGGCTAGCAGAGATTTACGAGCAGTACTTC. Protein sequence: CASSLRLAEIYEQYF.

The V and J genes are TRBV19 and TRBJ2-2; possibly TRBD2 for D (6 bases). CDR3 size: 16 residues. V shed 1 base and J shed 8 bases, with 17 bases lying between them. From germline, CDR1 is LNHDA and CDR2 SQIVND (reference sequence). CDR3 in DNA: TGTGCCAGTAGTATAGGTGCAGGGAGGTTATCTGGGGAGCTGTTTTTT. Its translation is CASSIGAGRLSGELFF.

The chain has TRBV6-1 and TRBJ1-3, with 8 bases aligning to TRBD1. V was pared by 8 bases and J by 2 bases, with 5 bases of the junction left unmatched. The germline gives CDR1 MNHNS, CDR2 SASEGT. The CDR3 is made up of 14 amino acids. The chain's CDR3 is CASGQQGAGNTIYF. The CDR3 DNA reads TGTGCCAGCGGACAACAGGGGGCTGGAAACACCATATATTTT.